The sequence of this T cell receptor (beta chain) was determined in a study of neoadjuvant anti-PD-1 for oral cavity cancer. For the study at large: Most patients had three to four biweekly doses of 3 mg/kg nivolumab before resection. Around day 43, patients without progression received a fourth nivolumab dose before surgery. General study points: Higher pretreatment Treg/Th17 ratios tracked higher pretreatment blood clonality. Greater tumor shrinkage accompanied bigger post-treatment sizes of preexisting clones.

The ends lost 1 base at V and 6 bases at J; junction bases unmatched: 4. This CDR3 has 15 amino acids. Germline loops: CDR1 SNHLY, CDR2 FYNNEI. This clone was recorded only once. The antigen is not known. Sequenced by immunoSEQ multiplex PCR; TCRdb stores in-frame clones only, minus some. Among approximately 12,000 clones listed, roughly 60% were seen once. The chain combines TRBV2 with TRBJ1-5; TRBD1 aligns across 9 bases. The sample in question was tumor tissue, obtained before nivolumab (anti-PD-1) treatment. This receptor was taken from a person aged 35 to 85 with oral cavity squamous cell carcinoma. The CDR3 loop reads CASSEVGTGSQPQHF. The CDR3 DNA reads TGTGCCAGCAGTGAAGTAGGGACAGGGAGTCAGCCCCAGCATTTT.